The clone carrying this T cell receptor beta chain appeared a few times. Antigen unknown. The sample comes from a study of cytomegalovirus exposure and HLA in healthy donors. Study-level findings and limits: Researchers had no immune exposure information except CMV serostatus available. When the data were analyzed later, several of the most significant clusters appeared to be linked to common viral pathogens. Rare sequences made up most TCRs, while some public TCRs were found in many donors.

This PCR relied on a set of 60 Vbeta primers and 13 Jbeta primers. Method: immunoSEQ multiplex PCR; TCRdb's copy keeps in-frame clones and lacks some. Of 100,000 to 150,000 clones in the sample, 70% to 85% are singletons; the top ten hold more than 0.9%. The CDR3 is 16 residues long. Germline-derived CDR1 and CDR2 are MGHRA and YSYEKL. The trim removed 1 base at V and 1 base at J, leaving 3 bases unmatched. This rearrangement joins TRBV4-1 to TRBJ2-5; 10 positions match TRBD1. The source material was PBMCs. The origin of this receptor is a boy between 10 and 17 years old in good health and CMV-seronegative. Written as DNA, the CDR3 is TGCGCCAGCAGCCAAGCCGGGACAGGGGCCCAAGAGACCCAGTACTTC. This encodes CASSQAGTGAQETQYF.